This T cell receptor beta chain originates from a study of shared clonotypes between healthy human individuals. V was pared by 1 base and J by 4 bases, with 16 bases between. Germline V CDR1 and CDR2: LGHNA, YNFKEQ. This CDR3 is 16 amino acids long. Notes on the study in general: Only blood was sampled, and tissue TCR repertoires likely differ from blood ones. A handful of donors showed sharing of roughly 5% of naive CD4 clonotypes.

This clone was seen repeatedly, ten times or more. What it recognizes is unknown. Profiling relied on immunoSEQ multiplex PCR, and the TCRdb table lists in-frame clones only, not all of them. This table has hundreds of thousands of clones, around 78% appearing once. The donors were adults (healthy and HIV-negative) with no recent acute infections or vaccinations. This sequence originates from a woman aged 25 to 39 in good health. The rearrangement uses TRBV4-2 and TRBJ1-2, with D uncertain. The sample was memory CD4+ T cells sorted from blood. Noted subset: CD45RA-negative fraction. The CDR3 nucleotides are TGTGCCAGCAGCCAAGGGACTCCGGAACGGGTCTATGGCTACACCTTC. This sequence encodes CASSQGTPERVYGYTF.